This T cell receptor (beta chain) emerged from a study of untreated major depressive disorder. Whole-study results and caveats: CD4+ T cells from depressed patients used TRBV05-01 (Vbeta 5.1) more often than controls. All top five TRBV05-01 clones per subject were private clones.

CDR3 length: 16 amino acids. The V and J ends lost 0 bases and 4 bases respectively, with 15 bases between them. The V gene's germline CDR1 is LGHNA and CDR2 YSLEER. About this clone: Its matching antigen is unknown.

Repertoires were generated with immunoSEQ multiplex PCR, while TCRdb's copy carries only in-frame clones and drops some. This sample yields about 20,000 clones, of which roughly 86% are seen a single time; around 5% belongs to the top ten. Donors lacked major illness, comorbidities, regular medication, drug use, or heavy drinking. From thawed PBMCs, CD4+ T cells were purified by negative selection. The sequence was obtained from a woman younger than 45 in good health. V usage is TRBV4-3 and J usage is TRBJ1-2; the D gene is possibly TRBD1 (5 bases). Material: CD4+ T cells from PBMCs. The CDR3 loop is CASSQEVVRGFYGYTF. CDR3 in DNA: TGCGCCAGCAGCCAAGAGGTCGTGAGGGGATTCTATGGCTACACCTTC.